At least ten counts were recorded for the clone carrying this TCR beta chain. The data were obtained in a study of T cells in Graves' hyperthyroidism and ophthalmopathy. The authors took PBMCs from roughly 10 ml fresh peripheral blood. The investigators amplified TCR beta CDR3 regions from RNA transcripts. HTBI primers were the set used in a first-round RT-PCR of the TCR CDR3. TCRdb used MiXCR to reprocess the multiplex PCR reads, holding one entry per CDR3 protein. The table has about 400,000 distinct CDR3 sequences, about a sixth seen once. The CDR3 totals 12 residues. V lost 7 bases and J 6 bases, leaving 11 bases between the germline ends. Looked up from germline, CDR1 is MNHNS and CDR2 is SASEGT.

Sequenced input: blood. J is TRBJ2-3 and V is TRBV6-1, with a tentative D call TRBD2 (6 bases). This sequence was found in a woman aged 18-29 years with Graves' hyperthyroidism. As DNA, the CDR3 is TGTGCCAGCACGGGGACTCTGGATACGCAGTATTTT. It is translated as CASTGTLDTQYF.